One and the same sample provided the 14 T cell receptor beta chains below, sequenced in a study of beta chain features in type 1 diabetes. Study-level results: When Type 1 diabetes patients were examined, their TCRB CDR3s proved moderately but significantly shorter in all four CD4+ subsets.

No antigen has been assigned to these receptors. Expressed TCRB transcripts were sequenced after all isolated RNA was converted to cDNA. Assay: immunoSEQ multiplex PCR; the TCRdb copy retains only in-frame clones and omits some. The table includes around 250,000 clones, over 11% detected once. Sequenced input: naive CD4+ T cells from blood. The origin of the receptors is a man aged 30-40 years with type 1 diabetes.

The chain carries TRBV30 and TRBJ2-5; a possible D gene is TRBD2 (5 bases). Per germline, CDR1 GTSNPN and CDR2 SVGIG (reference sequence). V was shortened by 5 bases and J by 4 bases, with 8 bases between the two germline ends. The CDR3 loop spans 11 amino acids. The CDR3 protein is CAWEAGETQYF. The CDR3 DNA reads TGTGCCTGGGAGGCGGGAGAGACCCAGTACTTC.

The J gene is TRBJ1-2, the V gene TRBV29-1, with 8 bases fitting TRBD1. J lost 4 bases, V lost 2 bases, and 9 bases had no gene match. CDR3 length equals 15 residues. The germline CDR1 and CDR2 sequences are SQVTM and ANQGSEA. In nucleotides, the CDR3 is TGCAGCGTTGAACCCCAGACAGGGGCTGGCTATGGCTACACCTTC. As protein: CSVEPQTGAGYGYTF.

The chain carries TRBV30 and TRBJ2-1; D unresolved. CDR3 length: 13 amino acids. The V and J ends lost 0 bases and 6 bases respectively, with 9 bases between them. CDR1 and CDR2 (germline): GTSNPN, SVGIG (reference sequence). The CDR3 DNA is TGTGCCTGGAGTGTCACGCGAAGCAATGAGCAGTTCTTC. Protein sequence: CAWSVTRSNEQFF. Drawing the rest from reference TRBV30 and TRBJ2-1, the complete variable domain is SQTIHQWPATLVQPVGSPLSLECTVEGTSNPNLYWYRQAAGRGLQLLFYSVGIGQISSEVPQNLSASRPQDRQFILSSKKLLLSDSGFYLCAWSVTRSNEQFFGPGTRLTVL.

V is TRBV7-9 and J is TRBJ1-1, with D hard to call. V lost 5 bases and J lost 5, with 15 bases in between. The germline V gene has CDR1 SEHNR and CDR2 FQNEAQ (reference sequence). CDR3 length: 14 amino acids. The CDR3 DNA sequence: TGTGCCAGCAGCCAGAGGTGGCCGGGGACTGAAGCTTTCTTT. Encoded protein: CASSQRWPGTEAFF.

The rearrangement links TRBV2 to TRBJ2-5; D call uncertain. The end of the DNA aligns better with TRBJ2-7, so the J call may be wrong. Germline V gene sequence: CDR1 SNHLY, CDR2 FYNNEI. The CDR3 is 13 residues long. The CDR3 DNA follows: TGTGCCACCAAGAGTCGTGAGCCCGCCGAGCAGTACTTC. Protein: CATKSREPAEQYF.

This clone was recorded a few times. The J gene is TRBJ2-3, the V gene TRBV5-1; D perhaps matches TRBD2 (6 bases). The germline CDR1 and CDR2 sequences are SGHRS and YFSETQ. This CDR3 is built from 16 residues. V gave up 3 bases and J gave up 8 bases, with 22 bases separating them. CDR3 loop: CASSSGETGKSGTQYF. The CDR3 region has the DNA TGCGCCAGCAGCTCGGGGGAGACGGGGAAAAGTGGTACGCAGTATTTT.

This clone occurred a few times. The chain employs TRBV6-1 and TRBJ2-1; 10 bases align to TRBD1. The length of the CDR3 is 15 residues. Losses at the gene ends were 7 bases for V and 7 bases for J; bases not matched to a gene: 10. Germline V gene lookup returns CDR1 MNHNS and CDR2 SASEGT. The CDR3 spells CASTIDRGRGNEQFF. The CDR3 DNA follows: TGTGCCAGCACCATTGACAGGGGGCGCGGGAATGAGCAGTTCTTC.

V usage is TRBV7-9 and J usage is TRBJ1-1; tentatively, D is TRBD1 (6 bases). This CDR3 is built from 13 residues. V was trimmed by 1 base and J by 6 bases, leaving 9 bases between them. Per the germline V gene, CDR1 is SEHNR and CDR2 is FQNEAQ (reference sequence). CDR3 in DNA: TGTGCCAGCAGCTTAGATCAGGGGTCTGAAGCTTTCTTT. The encoded protein is CASSLDQGSEAFF.

A few counts support this clone. The chain couples TRBV14 to TRBJ1-2; D is ambiguous. Trimming took off 1 base at V and 2 bases at J, with 8 bases between the two ends. The CDR3 is 14 amino acids. Germline CDR1 is SGHDN and CDR2 is FVKESK. CDR3 protein: CASSQGSGNYGYTF. DNA of the CDR3: TGTGCCAGCAGCCAAGGGTCGGGGAACTATGGCTACACCTTC. The variable domain in full, completed from reference TRBV14 and TRBJ1-2, reads EAGVTQFPSHSVIEKGQTVTLRCDPISGHDNLYWYRRVMGKEIKFLLHFVKESKQDESGMPNNRFLAERTGGTYSTLKVQPAELEDSGVYFCASSQGSGNYGYTFGSGTRLTVV.

V is TRBV30 and J is TRBJ2-3, with D possibly matching TRBD2 (6 bases). The length of the CDR3 is 12 residues. The germline CDR1 and CDR2 sequences are GTSNPN and SVGIG (reference sequence). The V end lost 3 bases, the J end lost 3 bases, and 7 bases lay between the germline ends. CDR3 sequence reads: CAWREGTDTQYF. The CDR3 DNA reads TGTGCCTGGAGGGAGGGGACAGATACGCAGTATTTT.

This clone has just a few counts. The rearrangement links TRBV30 to TRBJ1-4; D ambiguous. The CDR3 contains 12 residues. Looked up from germline, CDR1 is GTSNPN and CDR2 is SVGIG (reference sequence). Trimming cost V 4 bases and J 5 bases, with 8 bases left between them. CDR3 amino acids: CAWKGGNEKLFF. DNA for the CDR3: TGTGCCTGGAAGGGCGGGAATGAAAAACTGTTTTTT.

A few counts support this clone. The J gene is TRBJ2-5, the V gene TRBV27; 8 bases fit TRBD1. Germline V CDR1 and CDR2: MNHEY, SMNVEV (reference sequence). The CDR3 contains 14 residues. V gave up 6 bases and J gave up 4 bases; unmatched junction bases: 7. CDR3 region: CASSGQGLGETQYF. In DNA form, the CDR3 reads TGTGCCAGCAGCGGACAGGGACTCGGAGAGACCCAGTACTTC.

The chain has TRBV6-6 and TRBJ2-5; D is perhaps TRBD2 (7 bases). V shed 3 bases and J shed 5 bases, with 13 bases lying between them. CDR1 MNHNY and CDR2 SVGAGI come from the germline V gene (reference sequence). The CDR3 is made up of 14 amino acids. The CDR3 spells CASSYRGAGETQYF. The CDR3 nucleotides are TGTGCCAGCAGTTATCGGGGGGCAGGGGAGACCCAGTACTTC.

J is TRBJ2-2 and V is TRBV5-1; TRBD1 matches at 9 bases. CDR1 and CDR2 from the germline V gene are SGHRS and YFSETQ. This CDR3 has 14 amino acids. The J segment lost 5 bases and the V segment lost 4 bases, leaving 3 bases of the junction unmatched. The CDR3 is CASSTGTGTGELFF. DNA of the CDR3: TGCGCCAGCAGCACCGGGACAGGGACCGGGGAGCTGTTTTTT.